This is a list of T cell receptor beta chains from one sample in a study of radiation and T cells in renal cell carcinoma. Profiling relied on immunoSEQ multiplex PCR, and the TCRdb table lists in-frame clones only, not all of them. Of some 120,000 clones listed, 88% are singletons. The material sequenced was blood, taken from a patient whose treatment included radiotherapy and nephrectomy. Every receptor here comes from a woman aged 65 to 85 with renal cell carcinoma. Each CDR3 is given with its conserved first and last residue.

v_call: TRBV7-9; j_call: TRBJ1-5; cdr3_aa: CASSPGTGGAVSNQPQHF
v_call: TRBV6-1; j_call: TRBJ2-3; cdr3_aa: CASSDPDGGGSRWDTQYF
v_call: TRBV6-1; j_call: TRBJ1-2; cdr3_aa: CASIPRFNYGYTF
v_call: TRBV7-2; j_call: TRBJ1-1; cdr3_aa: CASSLVIANTEAFF
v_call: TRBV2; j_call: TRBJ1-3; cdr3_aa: CASSERKGAGNTIYF
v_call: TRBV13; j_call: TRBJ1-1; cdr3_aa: CASSLTEAFF
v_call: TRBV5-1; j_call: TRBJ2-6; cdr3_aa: CASSPRAGIVSGANVLTF
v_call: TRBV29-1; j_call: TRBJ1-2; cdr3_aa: CSVEDRDRGRTNYGYTF
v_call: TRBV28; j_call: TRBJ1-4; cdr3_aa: CASSRGATGINLEKLFF
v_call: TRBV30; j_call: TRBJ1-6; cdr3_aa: CAWTGHDSPLHF
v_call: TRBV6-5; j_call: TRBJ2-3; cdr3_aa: CASSSGSSTDTQYF
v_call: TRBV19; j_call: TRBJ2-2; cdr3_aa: CASSTPGLNTGELFF
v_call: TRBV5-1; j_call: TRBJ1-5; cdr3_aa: CASSLAGLRDQPQHF
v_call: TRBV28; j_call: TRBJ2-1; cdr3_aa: CASSRGYNEQFF
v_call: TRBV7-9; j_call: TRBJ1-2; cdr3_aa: CASSWGADPYGYTF
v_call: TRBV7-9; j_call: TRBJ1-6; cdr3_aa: CASSPRTGEMGSPLHF
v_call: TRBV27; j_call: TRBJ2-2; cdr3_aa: CASSLLGARGNSDTGELFF
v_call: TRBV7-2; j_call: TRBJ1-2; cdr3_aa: CASSFADYGYTF
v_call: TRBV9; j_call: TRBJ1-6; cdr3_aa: CASSGPGTGTLHF
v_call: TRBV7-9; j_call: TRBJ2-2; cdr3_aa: CASSRNTGELFF
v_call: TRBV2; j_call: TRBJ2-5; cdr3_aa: CASSVPGQGKETQYF
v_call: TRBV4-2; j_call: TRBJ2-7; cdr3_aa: CASSQEIAGASYEQYF
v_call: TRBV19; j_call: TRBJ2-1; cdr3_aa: CASSPRTHNEQFF
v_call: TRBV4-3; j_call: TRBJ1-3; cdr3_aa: CASSQGRSGGNTIYF
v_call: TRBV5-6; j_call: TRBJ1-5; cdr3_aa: CASSRDGVNQPQHF
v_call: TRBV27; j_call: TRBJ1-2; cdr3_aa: CASSLRKSRTRAFRGYTF
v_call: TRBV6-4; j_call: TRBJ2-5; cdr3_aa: CASSDSPYQVITPETQYF
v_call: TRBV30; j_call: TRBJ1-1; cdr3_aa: CAWSEADTEAFF
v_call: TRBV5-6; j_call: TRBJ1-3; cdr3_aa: CASSLAKVGFRGNTIYF
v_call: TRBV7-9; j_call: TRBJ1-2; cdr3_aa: CASSLSGSYTF
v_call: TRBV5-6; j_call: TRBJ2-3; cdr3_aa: CASSLFGPDTQYF
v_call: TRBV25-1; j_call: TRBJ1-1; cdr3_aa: CASSAANTEAFF
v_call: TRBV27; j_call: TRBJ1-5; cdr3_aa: CASSGGRYSNQPQHF
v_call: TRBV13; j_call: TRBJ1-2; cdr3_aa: CASSLTGSSKGYTF
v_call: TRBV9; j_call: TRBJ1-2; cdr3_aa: CASSGPRTGAGYTF
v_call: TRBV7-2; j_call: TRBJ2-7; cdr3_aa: CASSLAGTSGGKYEQYF
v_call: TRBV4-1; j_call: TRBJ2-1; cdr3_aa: CASSRAFSGGTHNEQFF
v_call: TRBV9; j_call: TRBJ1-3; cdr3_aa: CASSVSPPGQGGNTIYF
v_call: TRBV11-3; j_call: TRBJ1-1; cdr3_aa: CASSYRDMNTEAFF
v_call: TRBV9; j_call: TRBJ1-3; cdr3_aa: CASSVGVGRTGNTIYF
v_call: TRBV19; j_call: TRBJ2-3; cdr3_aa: CASRSGASTDTQYF
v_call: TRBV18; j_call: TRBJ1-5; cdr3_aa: CASSTSGTGQPQHF
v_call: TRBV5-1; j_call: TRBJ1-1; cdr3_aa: CASSDRVNTEAFF